The next 6 T cell receptor beta chains were all read from a single sample in a study of T cell responses to AZD1222 COVID-19 vaccine. Here immunoSEQ multiplex PCR was the method, and the copy in TCRdb shows in-frame clones only, minus some. The sample yields under 150,000 clones, 85% to 95% seen once. Specimen: peripheral blood, collected on day 0 of AZD1222 vaccination. These receptors originate from an adult in good health.

The V and J genes are TRBV6-2 or TRBV6-3 and TRBJ1-4, with D uncertain. Trimming cost V 2 bases and J 0 bases, with 13 bases left between them. Germline V lookup: CDR1 MNHEY, CDR2 SVGEGT. This CDR3 has 17 amino acids. Here the CDR3 reads CASSYRLTLATNEKLFF. The CDR3 DNA follows: TGTGCCAGCAGTTACCGCCTGACCCTCGCAACTAATGAAAAACTGTTTTTT.

The rearrangement joins TRBV15 to TRBJ2-7, with 10 bases aligning to TRBD1. The CDR3 loop spans 16 amino acids. The ends lost 5 bases at V and 5 bases at J; junction bases unmatched: 12. Germline CDR1 reads LNHNV; CDR2 reads YYDKDF (reference sequence). CDR3 coding DNA: TGTGCCACCAGCCCCCTTCGGGACAGGGGACCCCACGAGCAGTACTTC. Translation gives CATSPLRDRGPHEQYF.

The V call is TRBV6-5, the J call TRBJ2-7; 10 bases are a match to TRBD1. This CDR3 region has 15 residues. V lost 0 bases and J lost 7; bases outside the gene matches: 6. Germline assignment: CDR1 MNHEY and CDR2 SVGAGI. The CDR3 loop is CASSYSGQGLGEQYF. CDR3 DNA: TGTGCCAGCAGTTACTCGGGACAGGGGCTAGGAGAGCAGTACTTC.

The V and J genes are TRBV19 and TRBJ1-2; TRBD1 might be the D (6 bases). CDR1 is LNHDA, CDR2 SQIVND, per germline (reference sequence). The CDR3 runs to 13 residues. Trimming removed 4 bases from V and 2 bases from J, with 8 bases in between. The CDR3 region has the DNA TGTGCCAGTAGTACCACAGGGAACTATGGCTACACCTTC. Protein product: CASSTTGNYGYTF.

J is TRBJ1-1 and V is TRBV6-6; tentatively, D is TRBD1 (6 bases). The germline V and J ends were trimmed by 5 bases and 4 bases, with 26 bases remaining between them. The CDR3 is made up of 18 amino acids. CDR1 MNHNY and CDR2 SVGAGI come from the germline V gene (reference sequence). The CDR3 DNA sequence: TGTGCCAGCAGTCACGGGACACTAAAACCCTGGGAAGGCACTGAAGCTTTCTTT. Translating gives CASSHGTLKPWEGTEAFF.

This chain connects TRBV11-3 to TRBJ2-1, with 9 bases fitting TRBD2. Germline V CDR1 and CDR2: SGHNT, YENEEA. Trimming took 5 bases from V and 9 from J; bases not matched to a gene: 20. This CDR3 has 18 residues. This CDR3 reads CASSPSYMTSGRTGEQFF. DNA of the CDR3: TGTGCCAGCAGCCCTAGTTATATGACTAGCGGCCGAACGGGTGAGCAGTTCTTC.